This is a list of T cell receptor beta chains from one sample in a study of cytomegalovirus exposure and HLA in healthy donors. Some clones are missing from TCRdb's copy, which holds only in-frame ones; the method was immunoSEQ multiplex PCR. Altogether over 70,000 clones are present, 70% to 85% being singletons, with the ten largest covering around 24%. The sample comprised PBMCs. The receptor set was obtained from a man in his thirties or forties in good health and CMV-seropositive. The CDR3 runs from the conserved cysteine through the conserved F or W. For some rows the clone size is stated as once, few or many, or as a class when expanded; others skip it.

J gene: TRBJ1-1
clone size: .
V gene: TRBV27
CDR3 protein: CASSWTGGSQAFF

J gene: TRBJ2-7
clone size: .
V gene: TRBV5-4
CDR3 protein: CASSLNPRGEGAFYEQYF

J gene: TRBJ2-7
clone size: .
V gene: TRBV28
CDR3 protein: CASNPPQTGSDEQYF

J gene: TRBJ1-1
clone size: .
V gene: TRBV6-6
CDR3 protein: CASSYSLDRAEAFF

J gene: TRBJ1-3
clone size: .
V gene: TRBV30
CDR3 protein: CAWSRGRVRLQGNTIYF

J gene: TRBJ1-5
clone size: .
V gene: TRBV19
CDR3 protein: CASSIGFRRVGNQPQHF

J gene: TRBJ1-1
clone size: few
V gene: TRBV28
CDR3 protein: CASSSPLGALNTEAFF

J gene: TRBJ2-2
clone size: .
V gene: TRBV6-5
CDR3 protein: CASSSDSYTGELFF

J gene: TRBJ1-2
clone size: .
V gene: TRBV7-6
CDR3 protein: CASSSDYSRANYGYTF

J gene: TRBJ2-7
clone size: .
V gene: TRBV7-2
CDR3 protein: CASSSLAGGPNEQYF

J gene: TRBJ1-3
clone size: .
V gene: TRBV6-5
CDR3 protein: CASSYDGGNSGNTIYF

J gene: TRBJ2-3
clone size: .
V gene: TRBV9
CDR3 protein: CASSVGSGGAMTDTQYF

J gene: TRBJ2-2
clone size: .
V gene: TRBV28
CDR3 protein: CASSSLAYAGELFF

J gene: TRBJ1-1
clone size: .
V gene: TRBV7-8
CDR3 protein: CASSLTRTGDTEAFF

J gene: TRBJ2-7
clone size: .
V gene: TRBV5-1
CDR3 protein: CASSPGGGLYEQYF

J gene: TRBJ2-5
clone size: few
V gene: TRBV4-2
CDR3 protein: CASSQGGAEETQYF

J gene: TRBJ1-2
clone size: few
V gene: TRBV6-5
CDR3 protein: CARRGRDGGYGYTF

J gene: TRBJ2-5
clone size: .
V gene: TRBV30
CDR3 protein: CAWSVQGETQYF

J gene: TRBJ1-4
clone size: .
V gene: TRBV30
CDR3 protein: CASPGPLDEKLFF

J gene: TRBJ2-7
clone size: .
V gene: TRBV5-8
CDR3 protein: CASRDRASYEQYF

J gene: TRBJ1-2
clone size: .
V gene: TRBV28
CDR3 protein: CASSLPTGANGYTF

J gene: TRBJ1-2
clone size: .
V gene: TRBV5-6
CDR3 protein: CASSLGRGDYGYTF

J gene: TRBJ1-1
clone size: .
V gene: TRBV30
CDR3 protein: CAWKVEGNTEAFF

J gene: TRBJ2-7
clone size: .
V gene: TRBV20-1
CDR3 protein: CSATTGSGQYF

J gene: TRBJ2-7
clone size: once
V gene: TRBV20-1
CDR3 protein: CSAASQDQWYF

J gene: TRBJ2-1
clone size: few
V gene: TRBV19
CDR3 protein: CASSILAGGFYNEQFF

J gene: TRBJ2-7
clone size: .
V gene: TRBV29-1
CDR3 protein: CSVGQGASAYEQYF

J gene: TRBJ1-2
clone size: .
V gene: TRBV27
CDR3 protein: CASTISGVSNYGYTF

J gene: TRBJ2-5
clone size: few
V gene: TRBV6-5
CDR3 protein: CATSTGTEETQYF

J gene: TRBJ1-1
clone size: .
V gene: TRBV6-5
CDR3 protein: CASSFSRGTEAFF

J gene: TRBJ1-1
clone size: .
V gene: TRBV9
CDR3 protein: CASSGTGGQLNTEAFF

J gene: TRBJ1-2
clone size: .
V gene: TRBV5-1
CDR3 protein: CASSLLTEYGYTF

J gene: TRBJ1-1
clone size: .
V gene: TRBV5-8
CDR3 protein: CASRPDRGVGRAFF

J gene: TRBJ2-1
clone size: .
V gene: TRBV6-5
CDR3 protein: CASSLTSGSWNEQFF

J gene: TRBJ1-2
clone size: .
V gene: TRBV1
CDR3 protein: CTSSHLREIYGYTF

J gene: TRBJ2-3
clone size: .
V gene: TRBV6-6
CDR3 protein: CAGGLAGTDTQYF

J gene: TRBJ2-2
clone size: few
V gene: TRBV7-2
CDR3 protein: CASSFQGTTGELFF

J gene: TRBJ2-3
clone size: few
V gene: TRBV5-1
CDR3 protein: CASSSTGSTDTQYF

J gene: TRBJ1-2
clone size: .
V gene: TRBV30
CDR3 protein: CAGDKQGIGYGYTF

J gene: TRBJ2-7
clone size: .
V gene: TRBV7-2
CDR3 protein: CASSPRGGTDYEQYF

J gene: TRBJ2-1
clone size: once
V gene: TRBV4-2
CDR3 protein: CASSQEIGSRYNEQFF

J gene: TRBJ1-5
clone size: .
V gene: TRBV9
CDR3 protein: CASSVGRASQPQHF

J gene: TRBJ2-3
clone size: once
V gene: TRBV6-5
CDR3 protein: CASSYQAGDRTDTQYF

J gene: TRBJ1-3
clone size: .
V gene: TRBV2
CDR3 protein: CASTPGNSGNTIYF

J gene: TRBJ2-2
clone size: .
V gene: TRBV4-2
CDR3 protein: CASFFSGGALSTGELFF

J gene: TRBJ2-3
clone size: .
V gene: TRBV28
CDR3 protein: CASSLTSGYTDTQYF

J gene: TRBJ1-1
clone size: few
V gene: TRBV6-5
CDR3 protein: CASSRQVATEAFF

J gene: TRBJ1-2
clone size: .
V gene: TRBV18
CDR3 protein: CASSPDRANHYDGYTF

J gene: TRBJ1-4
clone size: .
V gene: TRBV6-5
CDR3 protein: CASSYAGGVEKLFF

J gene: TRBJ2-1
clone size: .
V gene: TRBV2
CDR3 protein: CASSVRQGYNEQFF

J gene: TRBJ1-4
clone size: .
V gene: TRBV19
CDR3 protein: CASSISPPGQGVPGEKLFF